This TCR beta chain was identified during a study of vaccination and CD4 T cells after COVID-19. For the study at large: Typically, post-vaccine samples were obtained a median approximately 72 days after dose two, within a range of 14 to 241. Study observations and caveats: Going from approximately 21 to 40, median SARS-CoV-2-reactive clonotypes did not rise significantly.

The CDR3 loop spans 12 amino acids. Germline CDR1 and CDR2: SNHLY and FYNNEI. Deletions cut 6 bases from V and 3 bases from J, with 6 bases between. Treatment here: approximately 9-day PBMC culture with coronavirus spike peptide pools or control peptides (ViraFEST assay). All positive PCR tests were dated between March and December 2020, predating US Alpha, Beta and Delta variants. An Oncomine TCR Beta short-read assay was used to sequence the DNA from cultured CD4+ T cells. One entry per CDR3 protein results from TCRdb running MiXCR on the PCR reads. The data contain under 15,000 distinct CDR3 sequences, approximately 56% of them singletons. A remark on this clonotype: The antigen remains undetermined.

The specimen sequenced was CD4+ T cells from blood, cultured in vitro. The sequence was collected from a human donor who had recovered from COVID-19. J is TRBJ1-3 and V is TRBV2; no reliable D call. CDR3 protein: CASRTDGNTIYF. The CDR3 DNA is TGTGCCAGCAGGACGGATGGAAACACCATATATTTT. Based on the CDR3 plus reference TRBV2 and TRBJ1-3, the full variable domain is EPEVTQTPSHQVTQMGQEVILRCVPISNHLYFYWYRQILGQKVEFLVSFYNNEISEKSEIFDDQFSVERPDGSNFTLKIRSTKLEDSAMYFCASRTDGNTIYFGEGSWLTVV.